This record concerns one T cell receptor beta chain sequence. As yet, its antigen is unknown. This CDR3 is built from 13 residues. Trimming removed 0 bases from V and 3 bases from J, with 7 bases in between. From germline, CDR1 is SGHNT and CDR2 YYREEE (reference sequence). The data originate from a study of multiple sclerosis patients with progressive multifocal leukoencephalopathy. Study conclusions and caveats: In most PML patients, TRB repertoires appeared less diverse by entropy.

Sequencing was performed with immunoSEQ multiplex PCR; in TCRdb, only in-frame clones are kept and a portion is missing. Of tens of thousands of clones listed, more than 80% are singletons. Described time point: time of PML onset. PML was diagnosed clinically and by MRI, then confirmed by JC virus DNA in cerebrospinal fluid. Natalizumab-treated patients developed PML between roughly 16 and 60 months into natalizumab therapy. At PML onset, T3 blood samples were taken. The TCR sequence derives from a woman under 40 with progressive multifocal leukoencephalopathy. This specimen was PBMCs, taken from a patient treated with natalizumab. The rearrangement links TRBV5-4 to TRBJ2-7, with D maybe TRBD2 (5 bases). The CDR3 DNA is TGTGCCAGCAGCTTGGTAGAGGGCTACGAGCAGTACTTC. Translating it yields CASSLVEGYEQYF.